The rows below give T cell receptor beta chains drawn from one sample of a study of blood T cell repertoires in COVID-19. Using immunoSEQ multiplex PCR, the repertoire was profiled, and TCRdb retains in-frame clones only, with some absent. The profile shows 6,000 to 8,000 clones, about 80% of them singletons. The sequenced sample was peripheral blood. The receptor source for this set is a human donor in a cohort sampled during active COVID-19. The CDR3 runs from the conserved cysteine through the conserved F or W. A D gene is named only where the DNA matches it firmly. Clone sizes are given selectively: once, few, many, or a class where the clone is expanded.

>TRBV3-1/TRBV3-2|TRBD2|.|TRBJ2-1
CASSRDSGNEQFF
TGTGCCAGCAGCCGAGATAGCGGGAATGAGCAGTTCTTC
>TRBV6-5|TRBD1|.|TRBJ1-1
CASTGQGASGTEAFF
TGTGCCAGCACGGGACAGGGGGCTTCGGGCACTGAAGCTTTCTTT
>TRBV5-1|.|.|TRBJ1-1
CASTSRPLANTEAFF
TGCGCCAGCACTTCGCGGCCTCTTGCGAACACTGAGGCTTTCTTT
>TRBV12-5|.|.|TRBJ2-5
CASGTGVRETQYF
TGTGCTAGTGGTACAGGCGTCCGGGAGACCCAGTACTTC
>TRBV5-1|TRBD2|.|TRBJ2-1
CASSWTSGGANEQFF
TGCGCCAGCAGTTGGACTAGCGGGGGGGCCAATGAGCAGTTCTTC
>TRBV24-1|TRBD2|.|TRBJ2-7
CATSGGSYEQYF
TGTGCCACCAGCGGGGGGTCCTACGAGCAGTACTTC
>TRBV27|.|.|TRBJ2-2
CASSFTRERTGELFF
TGTGCCAGCAGTTTTACCAGGGAACGCACCGGGGAGCTGTTTTTT
>TRBV7-3|TRBD2|.|TRBJ2-1
CASSLAGGPFDEQFF
TGTGCCAGCAGCTTAGCGGGGGGGCCGTTCGATGAGCAGTTCTTC
>TRBV19|.|.|TRBJ1-2
CASTSFYGYTF
TGTGCCAGTACTAGTTTCTATGGCTACACCTTC
>TRBV7-2|TRBD2|.|TRBJ2-5
CASSFLRLAGEETQYF
TGTGCCAGCAGCTTCCTCAGACTAGCGGGGGAAGAGACCCAGTACTTC
>TRBV6-6|.|.|TRBJ2-3
CASSYSEAGSDTQYF
TGTGCCAGCAGTTACTCGGAAGCGGGCTCAGATACGCAGTATTTT
>TRBV6-5|.|.|TRBJ2-7
CASRVTIGGYEQYF
TGTGCCAGCAGGGTGACCATAGGGGGCTACGAGCAGTACTTC
>TRBV2|TRBD2|.|TRBJ2-3
CASRPTSGSSDTQYF
TGTGCCAGCAGACCCACTAGCGGGAGTTCGGATACGCAGTATTTT
>TRBV6-5|.|few|TRBJ1-1
CASRGQANTEAFF
TGTGCCAGCAGGGGGCAGGCGAACACTGAAGCTTTCTTT
>TRBV28|.|.|TRBJ1-5
CASSPNPNQPQHF
TGTGCCAGCAGTCCAAATCCCAATCAGCCCCAGCATTTT
>TRBV10-2|TRBD1|once|TRBJ1-2
CASSAKKPGQGAFGYTF
TGCGCCAGCAGTGCAAAAAAGCCGGGACAGGGGGCTTTTGGCTACACCTTC
>TRBV19|TRBD1|.|TRBJ2-2
CASSMPGQDTGELFF
TGTGCCAGTAGTATGCCCGGACAGGACACCGGGGAGCTGTTTTTT